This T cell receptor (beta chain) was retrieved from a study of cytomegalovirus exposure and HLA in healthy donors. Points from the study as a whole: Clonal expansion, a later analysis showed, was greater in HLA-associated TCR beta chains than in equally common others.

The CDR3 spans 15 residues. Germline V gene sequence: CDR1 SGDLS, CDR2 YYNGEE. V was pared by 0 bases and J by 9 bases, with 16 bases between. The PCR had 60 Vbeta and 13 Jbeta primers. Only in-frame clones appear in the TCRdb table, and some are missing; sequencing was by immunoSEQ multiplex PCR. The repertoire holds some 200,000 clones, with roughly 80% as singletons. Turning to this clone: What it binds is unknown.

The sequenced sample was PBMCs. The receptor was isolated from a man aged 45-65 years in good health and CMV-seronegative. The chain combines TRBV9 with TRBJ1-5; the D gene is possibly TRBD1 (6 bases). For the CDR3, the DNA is TGTGCCAGCAGCGTAGGGCCCGGGGGGGCTGGGCCCCAGCATTTT. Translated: CASSVGPGGAGPQHF. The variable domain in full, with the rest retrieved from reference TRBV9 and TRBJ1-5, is DSGVTQTPKHLITATGQRVTLRCSPRSGDLSVYWYQQSLDQGLQFLIQYYNGEERAKGNILERFSAQQFPDLHSELNLSSLELGDSALYFCASSVGPGGAGPQHFGDGTRLSIL.